The T cell receptor beta chain described here comes from a study of a mutant IDH1 vaccine in newly diagnosed glioma. Study-level information: Treatment recipients were about 62% male and around 40% female, and their mean age was roughly 40 years.

With respect to this clone: Its target is not known.

Assay used: immunoSEQ multiplex PCR; TCRdb lists only in-frame clones, some missing. Altogether tens of thousands of clones are present, roughly 90% being singletons, with the ten largest covering around 20%. The CDR3 is 13 residues long. Germline V CDR1 and CDR2: GTSNPN, SVGIG (reference sequence). Trimming removed 2 bases from V and 5 bases from J, with 13 bases in between. Time point described: week 5, during vaccination. A single vaccine dose contained 300 ug of mutant IDH1 20-mer peptide, and topical imiquimod was used with it. Sequenced material: PBMCs, taken from a glioma patient whose treatment included an IDH1 peptide vaccine. This clonotype originated in a young man with glioma. This chain uses TRBV30 with TRBJ2-7; a weak D match, TRBD2 (6 bases). The CDR3 reads CAWSLGGADEQYF. Here the CDR3 DNA reads TGTGCCTGGAGTCTGGGGGGAGCAGACGAGCAGTACTTC.